This T cell receptor (beta chain) was sequenced in a study of cytomegalovirus exposure and HLA in healthy donors. PCR used 60 Vbeta primers and 13 Jbeta primers. Method: immunoSEQ multiplex PCR; TCRdb's copy keeps in-frame clones and lacks some. The repertoire holds 250,000 to 350,000 clones, approximately 90% seen once, with roughly 4% in the top ten. Source material: PBMCs. The receptor was derived from a middle-aged man in good health and CMV-seropositive.

The CDR3 loop reads CASSLGGREQFF. DNA of the CDR3: TGTGCCAGCAGCCTGGGGGGGCGCGAGCAGTTCTTC. The chain uses TRBV27 and TRBJ2-1, with a tentative D call TRBD2 (7 bases). This CDR3 spans 12 amino acids. V gave up 6 bases and J gave up 10 bases, with 13 bases separating them. Germline V lookup: CDR1 MNHEY, CDR2 SMNVEV (reference sequence).